These 16 T cell receptor beta chains were all obtained from the same sample, sequenced in a study of cytomegalovirus exposure and HLA in healthy donors. 13 Jbeta primers and 60 Vbeta primers were used for the PCR. Sequenced by immunoSEQ multiplex PCR; TCRdb stores in-frame clones only, minus some. The sample includes approximately 90,000 clones, around 8% of them seen just once. Sequencing was done on a sample of PBMCs. The receptor set was obtained from a man aged 45-60 years in good health and CMV-seronegative.

This chain connects TRBV4-1 to TRBJ2-2; 8 bases are shared with TRBD2. The junction had 6 bases not matched to a gene; V was cut back by 0 bases and J by 6 bases. Germline V gives CDR1 MGHRA, CDR2 YSYEKL. The CDR3 is 16 residues long. The CDR3 region is CASSQDPGGDAGELFF. The CDR3, as DNA: TGCGCCAGCAGCCAAGATCCCGGGGGGGATGCCGGGGAGCTGTTTTTT.

This chain connects TRBV5-1 to TRBJ1-4, with TRBD1 identical over 7 bases. Losses at the gene ends were 3 bases for V and 4 bases for J; bases not matched to a gene: 3. CDR1 is SGHRS, CDR2 YFSETQ, per germline. The CDR3 runs to 14 residues. CDR3 protein: CASSSGTVNEKLFF. The CDR3 DNA reads as TGCGCCAGCAGCTCCGGGACAGTTAATGAAAAACTGTTTTTT. Full variable domain (outside the CDR3, taken from reference TRBV5-1 and TRBJ1-4): KAGVTQTPRYLIKTRGQQVTLSCSPISGHRSVSWYQQTPGQGLQFLFEYFSETQRNKGNFPGRFSGRQFSNSRSEMNVSTLELGDSALYLCASSSGTVNEKLFFGSGTQLSVL.

This clone was counted between two and nine times. The chain is built from TRBV19 and TRBJ1-2; TRBD1 might be the D (5 bases). Trimming took 11 bases from V and 4 from J, leaving 23 bases between them. Germline lookup yields CDR1 LNHDA and CDR2 SQIVND (reference sequence). CDR3 length equals 15 residues. CDR3 sequence reads: CASQPGRQRGYGYTF. CDR3 nucleotide sequence: TGTGCCTCCCAGCCGGGCCGCCAAAGGGGCTATGGCTACACCTTC.

The chain links TRBV5-1 to TRBJ2-1; TRBD1 might be the D (6 bases). Germline loops: CDR1 SGHRS, CDR2 YFSETQ. The CDR3 has 16 residues. The V end lost 3 bases, the J end lost 7 bases, and 20 bases lay between the germline ends. The CDR3 sequence is CASSSEGVLVRNEQFF. For the CDR3, the DNA is TGCGCCAGCAGCTCCGAGGGGGTGTTGGTAAGGAATGAGCAGTTCTTC.

V is TRBV15 and J is TRBJ1-5; 7 positions match TRBD1. Germline CDR1 and CDR2: LNHNV and YYDKDF (reference sequence). This CDR3 contains 17 residues. The V gene end was trimmed by 0 bases and the J gene end by 4 bases; junction bases not matched to a gene: 9. The CDR3 region has the DNA TGTGCCACCAGCAGAGATCCCTCCGGGACAGATAATCAGCCCCAGCATTTT. It is translated as CATSRDPSGTDNQPQHF.

This clone showed up just a few times. The V call is TRBV6-6, the J call TRBJ1-1, with unresolved D. The CDR3 is 14 amino acids. Germline assignment: CDR1 MNHNY and CDR2 SVGAGI (reference sequence). Trimming pared 6 bases from V and 5 bases from J, leaving 16 bases between. The CDR3 here is CASSPEARGTEAFF. As DNA, the CDR3 is TGTGCCAGCAGCCCCGAGGCCCGTGGGACTGAAGCTTTCTTT.

A few counts support this clone. The V call is TRBV2, the J call TRBJ2-5; 13 bases map to TRBD2. The CDR3 consists of 15 residues. Germline lookup yields CDR1 SNHLY and CDR2 FYNNEI. V lost 9 bases, J lost 2 bases, and 6 bases stayed unmatched. CDR3 region: CASLPTSGGQETQYF. The CDR3 DNA is TGTGCCAGTCTGCCGACTAGCGGGGGGCAAGAGACCCAGTACTTC.

This clone appeared a few times. V is TRBV2 and J is TRBJ1-3; D not certain. Trimming took 0 bases from V and 4 from J, leaving 10 bases between them. The CDR3 is 15 residues long. Germline loops: CDR1 SNHLY, CDR2 FYNNEI. The CDR3 region is CASSEARGSGNTIYF. The CDR3 nucleotides are TGTGCCAGCAGTGAAGCGCGGGGATCAGGAAACACCATATATTTT.

This chain joins TRBV7-2 and TRBJ2-3; 8 nucleotides line up with TRBD2. With 2 bases clipped from V and 5 bases from J, the junction kept 6 bases outside the gene matches. The germline V gene has CDR1 SGHTA and CDR2 FQGNSA. The CDR3 covers 15 residues. This CDR3 is CASSLTAGAGDTQYF. CDR3 in DNA: TGTGCCAGCAGCTTAACAGCGGGAGCGGGAGATACGCAGTATTTT.

This clone was seen a handful of times. The chain employs TRBV4-1 and TRBJ2-3, with D perhaps TRBD2 (6 bases). The germline gives CDR1 MGHRA, CDR2 YSYEKL. The CDR3 is 15 amino acids. Trimming shortened V by 1 base and J by 2 bases, and 10 bases separated the two germline ends. CDR3 in amino acids: CASSQVLAHTDTQYF. As DNA, the CDR3 is TGCGCCAGCAGCCAAGTACTAGCCCACACAGATACGCAGTATTTT.

This rearrangement joins TRBV30 to TRBJ2-3; TRBD2 matches at 8 bases. There are 17 residues in the CDR3. Germline V gene data show CDR1 as GTSNPN and CDR2 as SVGIG (reference sequence). V lost 6 bases to trimming and J lost 0 bases; unmatched junction nucleotides: 14. In DNA, the CDR3 is TGTGCCTGCTCCCGAGGCGGGAGGCCCACTAGCACAGATACGCAGTATTTT. Translation gives CACSRGGRPTSTDTQYF.

The J gene is TRBJ2-2, the V gene TRBV18; the D is unclear. Germline assignment: CDR1 KGHSH and CDR2 LQKENI. The CDR3 is made up of 15 amino acids. V lost 3 bases, J lost 0 bases, and 8 bases lay in between. Here the CDR3 reads CASSPPRANTGELFF. Here the CDR3 DNA reads TGTGCCAGCTCACCCCCCCGGGCGAACACCGGGGAGCTGTTTTTT. Full variable domain (missing parts from reference TRBV18 and TRBJ2-2): NAGVMQNPRHLVRRRGQEARLRCSPMKGHSHVYWYRQLPEEGLKFMVYLQKENIIDESGMPKERFSAEFPKEGPSILRIQQVVRGDSAAYFCASSPPRANTGELFFGEGSRLTVL.

The J gene is TRBJ1-5, the V gene TRBV28, with TRBD1 identical over 7 bases. Germline V gene data show CDR1 as MDHEN and CDR2 as SYDVKM. V was pared by 5 bases and J by 6 bases, with 7 bases of the junction left unmatched. The CDR3 runs 14 residues. The CDR3 spells CASSAGGFGQPQHF. In DNA form, the CDR3 reads TGTGCCAGCAGTGCAGGGGGTTTCGGTCAGCCCCAGCATTTT.

Only a few counts were recorded for this clone. The rearrangement uses TRBV5-1 and TRBJ1-4; D is uncertain. V was cut by 0 bases and J by 8 bases, with 11 bases left in between. Germline V lookup: CDR1 SGHRS, CDR2 YFSETQ. The CDR3 consists of 14 residues. Written as DNA, the CDR3 is TGCGCCAGCAGCTTGGGAGGGTTGGAGGAAAAACTGTTTTTT. It translates to CASSLGGLEEKLFF.

In its sample, this clone was seen a few times. V and J are TRBV6-4 and TRBJ2-7; D remains unclear. Trimming took 2 bases from V and 0 from J, leaving 11 bases between them. Germline-derived CDR1 and CDR2 are MRHNA and SNTAGT. The CDR3 has 15 amino acids. CDR3 sequence: CASSDGFWSSYEQYF. The CDR3 DNA reads as TGTGCCAGCAGTGACGGTTTCTGGAGCTCCTACGAGCAGTACTTC.

This chain links TRBV11-3 with TRBJ2-1; weak D call: TRBD2 (5 bases). Germline assignment: CDR1 SGHNT and CDR2 YENEEA. The CDR3 consists of 16 residues. The V end was cut by 3 bases, the J end by 5 bases, with 17 bases between. The CDR3 loop is CASSLFSLSGHNEQFF. The DNA of the CDR3 is TGTGCCAGCAGCTTGTTTTCACTCAGCGGCCACAATGAGCAGTTCTTC.